This entry features one T cell receptor beta chain sequence. Its matching antigen is unknown. These data come from a study of PD-1 blockade in classical Hodgkin lymphoma. Study-level results: Anyone who began nivolumab under 1 year after ASCT was excluded.

CDR3 length: 13 amino acids. Germline assignment: CDR1 SGHNT and CDR2 YYREEE (reference sequence). With 5 bases removed from V and 4 bases from J, the gap between germline ends came to 10 bases. Time point: cycle 4 day 1 (C4D1), after more than 5 weeks of nivolumab. All patients experienced relapse after autologous stem cell transplantation, and brentuximab vedotin exposure was variable. Investigators isolated CD4+ T cells from thawed PBMCs through magnetic negative selection. The method was immunoSEQ multiplex PCR; TCRdb's version includes in-frame clones alone and lacks a portion of them. Found here are fewer than 25,000 clones, approximately 87% of them singletons; the top ten hold around 2.6%.

The sample here was CD4+ T cells from blood, taken before the fourth cycle of nivolumab. This rearrangement joins TRBV5-4 to TRBJ2-1, with D perhaps matching TRBD2 (6 bases). The sequence derives from a human donor with classical Hodgkin lymphoma. The CDR3 loop is CASRREVYNEQFF. As DNA, the CDR3 is TGTGCCAGCAGGAGGGAGGTTTACAATGAGCAGTTCTTC.